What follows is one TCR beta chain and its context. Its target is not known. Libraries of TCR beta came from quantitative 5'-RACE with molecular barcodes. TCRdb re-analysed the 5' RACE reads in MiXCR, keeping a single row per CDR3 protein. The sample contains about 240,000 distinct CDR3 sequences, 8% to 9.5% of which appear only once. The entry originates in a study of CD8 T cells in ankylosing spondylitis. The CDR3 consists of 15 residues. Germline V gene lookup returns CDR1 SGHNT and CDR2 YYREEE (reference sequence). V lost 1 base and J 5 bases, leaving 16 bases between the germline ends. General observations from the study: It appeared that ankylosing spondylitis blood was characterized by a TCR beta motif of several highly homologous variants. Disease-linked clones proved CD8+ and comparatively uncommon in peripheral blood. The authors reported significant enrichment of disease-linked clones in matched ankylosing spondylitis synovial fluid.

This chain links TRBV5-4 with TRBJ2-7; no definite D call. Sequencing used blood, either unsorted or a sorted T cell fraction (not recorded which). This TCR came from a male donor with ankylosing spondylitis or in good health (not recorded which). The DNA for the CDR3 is TGTGCCAGCAGCTTGACGGCCGGAGTGACCCACGAGCAGTACTTC. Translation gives CASSLTAGVTHEQYF. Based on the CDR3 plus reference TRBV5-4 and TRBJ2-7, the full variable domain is ETGVTQSPTHLIKTRGQQVTLRCSSQSGHNTVSWYQQALGQGPQFIFQYYREEENGRGNFPPRFSGLQFPNYSSELNVNALELDDSALYLCASSLTAGVTHEQYFGPGTRLTVT.